This T cell receptor (beta chain) was profiled in a study of lymphopenia after photon versus proton radiotherapy (dated by TCRdb to between 2019 and 2020). As for the study more broadly: In patients with gastrointestinal tumors who developed high-grade lymphopenia, the study compared the immunological effects of photon radiation therapy with those of proton radiation therapy. The goal of the study was to characterize the differences between the two radiation modalities in how they affect the immune system. The 20 or so patients in the cohort had gastrointestinal tumors, were treated with either photon or proton therapy, and subsequently developed lymphopenia.

For CDR1 and CDR2, the germline V gene lists SGHTA and FQGTGA. The CDR3 measures 17 amino acids from cysteine to phenylalanine. The DNA shown is the 51-base CDR3, in frame from base 1. For this chain, trimming is 5 bases at the V end and 8 bases at the J end, and the number of junction bases without a gene match is 18. The library was produced with the immunoSEQ multiplex PCR assay. Alongside multiparametric flow cytometry, deep sequencing of rearranged TCR beta loci was used to profile the T cell repertoires. The source is immuneACCESS, and TCRdb retained only in-frame sequences with V and J called. Part of the clones is not carried over; for the studies checked, unresolved V genes explain less than half of this, and the remainder is unexplained. The sample table contains under 20,000 clones; only one count was recorded for approximately 92% of them. The ten biggest clones cover over 1.5% of the sample.

This clone was seen only a few times. There is no known antigen for this receptor. No much larger clone is present one base from it, and per-base qualities are unavailable. Summary of the overall study and its limitations: The authors looked at the survival association only in patients who died, and they framed better survival with proton therapy as a possibility rather than a demonstrated result. Once the lymphocyte count had reached its nadir, the repertoires of photon-treated patients showed oligoclonal expansion, particularly of CD8+ Temra cells, and this expansion drove the decline in diversity. Relative stability during treatment was observed in proton-treated patients, whereas loss of naive T cells and TCR diversity and gain of effector/memory populations were observed in photon-treated patients. Across the cohort, among patients who died, a greater drop in TCR diversity after the nadir was inversely correlated with overall survival time.

Here the sequenced sample was peripheral blood, taken from a patient treated with photon-based radiotherapy. The source is a woman aged 40 to 55 with cholangiocarcinoma. Recombination joined TRBV7-3 with TRBJ2-1, and TRBD2 matches 7 of the central bases. The CDR3 is CASSPGPRGGPGDEQFF. The nucleotide sequence reads TGTGCCAGCAGCCCGGGACCTCGGGGAGGGCCCGGTGATGAGCAGTTCTTC.